The rows below give T cell receptor beta chains drawn from one sample of a study of regulatory T cells in long-lasting Graves disease. MiXCR was run by TCRdb on the multiplex PCR reads, yielding one entry per CDR3 protein. The table records hundreds of thousands of distinct CDR3 sequences, less than 20% of them present only once. The sample consisted of peripheral blood mononuclear cells (PBMCs), taken at new diagnosis, from a patient treated with antithyroid drugs. These receptor sequences come from a female donor with Graves disease. CDR3s include the opening cysteine and the closing phenylalanine or tryptophan. A D gene is named only where the DNA matches it firmly. Clone size is stated in some rows and not others, as once, few, many or a class when expanded.

cdr3_aa: CASSPWTDRGNQPQHF; cdr3_nt: TGTGCCAGCAGCCCATGGACTGACCGGGGCAATCAGCCCCAGCATTTT; j_call: TRBJ1-5; v_call: TRBV3-1; d_call: NA; clone_size: few
cdr3_aa: CASSLASGRADTQYF; cdr3_nt: TGTGCCAGCAGCTTGGCTAGCGGGAGGGCAGATACGCAGTATTTT; j_call: TRBJ2-3; v_call: TRBV5-6; d_call: TRBD2; clone_size: many
cdr3_aa: CASRYGGNTEAFF; cdr3_nt: TGTGCCAGCAGGTATGGGGGGAACACTGAAGCTTTCTTT; j_call: TRBJ1-1; v_call: TRBV27; d_call: NA; clone_size: few
cdr3_aa: CASSWGQTNTEAFF; cdr3_nt: TGTGCCAGTAGTTGGGGACAGACGAACACTGAAGCTTTCTTT; j_call: TRBJ1-1; v_call: TRBV19; d_call: TRBD1; clone_size: many
cdr3_aa: CASSSGQGGTGELFF; cdr3_nt: TGTGCCAGCAGCTCGGGACAGGGAGGCACCGGGGAGCTGTTTTTT; j_call: TRBJ2-2; v_call: TRBV11-3; d_call: TRBD1; clone_size: many
cdr3_aa: CSAAERNTEAFF; cdr3_nt: TGCAGCGCGGCAGAACGTAACACTGAAGCTTTCTTT; j_call: TRBJ1-1; v_call: TRBV29-1; d_call: NA; clone_size: NA
cdr3_aa: CASSPDTRNEQYF; cdr3_nt: TGTGCCAGCAGCCCGGACACCCGAAACGAGCAGTACTTC; j_call: TRBJ2-7; v_call: TRBV27; d_call: NA; clone_size: many
cdr3_aa: CASSGTVFKPGTQYF; cdr3_nt: TGTGCCAGCAGTGGAACCGTATTTAAACCCGGTACGCAGTATTTT; j_call: TRBJ2-3; v_call: TRBV25-1; d_call: NA; clone_size: few
cdr3_aa: CASSLALGDRAYEQYF; cdr3_nt: TGTGCCAGCAGCTTAGCCTTGGGGGACAGGGCCTACGAGCAGTACTTC; j_call: TRBJ2-7; v_call: TRBV7-8; d_call: TRBD1; clone_size: many
cdr3_aa: CASSPGTGRSGAFF; cdr3_nt: TGTGCCAGCAGCCCCGGGACAGGGAGGTCTGGAGCTTTCTTT; j_call: TRBJ1-1; v_call: TRBV7-3; d_call: TRBD1; clone_size: few
cdr3_aa: CASSQDSLDQPQHF; cdr3_nt: TGTGCCAGCAGTCAGGACAGCTTGGATCAGCCCCAGCATTTT; j_call: TRBJ1-5; v_call: TRBV2; d_call: NA; clone_size: many
cdr3_aa: CASSSLQLYGYTF; cdr3_nt: TGTGCCAGCAGTTCCCTGCAGCTCTATGGCTACACCTTC; j_call: TRBJ1-2; v_call: TRBV27; d_call: NA; clone_size: few
cdr3_aa: CSVGGRARDTQYF; cdr3_nt: TGCAGCGTTGGCGGGAGGGCGAGAGATACGCAGTATTTT; j_call: TRBJ2-3; v_call: TRBV29-1; d_call: TRBD2; clone_size: many
cdr3_aa: CASSYSKPTSGSAQFF; cdr3_nt: TGTGCCAGCAGTTACTCGAAGCCTACTAGCGGGAGCGCTCAGTTCTTC; j_call: TRBJ2-1; v_call: TRBV6-5; d_call: TRBD2; clone_size: many
cdr3_aa: CASGFIHEQFF; cdr3_nt: TGTGCTAGTGGTTTCATACATGAGCAGTTCTTC; j_call: TRBJ2-1; v_call: TRBV12-5; d_call: NA; clone_size: many
cdr3_aa: CASSLVNRDLAVPSNEQFF; cdr3_nt: TGTGCCAGCAGCTTAGTCAACAGGGACCTAGCGGTCCCTTCCAATGAGCAGTTCTTC; j_call: TRBJ2-1; v_call: TRBV7-3; d_call: NA; clone_size: many
cdr3_aa: CACSGGTFTEAFF; cdr3_nt: TGTGCCTGCTCTGGGGGGACGTTCACTGAAGCTTTCTTT; j_call: TRBJ1-1; v_call: TRBV7-2; d_call: NA; clone_size: few
cdr3_aa: CASLGGYTKISNTEAFF; cdr3_nt: TGTGCCAGTCTGGGGGGCTATACGAAGATAAGCAACACTGAAGCTTTCTTT; j_call: TRBJ1-1; v_call: TRBV19; d_call: NA; clone_size: few
cdr3_aa: CSVVTRTGDYEQYF; cdr3_nt: TGCAGCGTTGTTACCCGGACAGGCGATTACGAGCAGTACTTC; j_call: TRBJ2-7; v_call: TRBV29-1; d_call: TRBD1; clone_size: NA
cdr3_aa: CATSRGAFANTEAFF; cdr3_nt: TGTGCCACCTCAAGGGGGGCTTTCGCCAACACTGAAGCTTTCTTT; j_call: TRBJ1-1; v_call: TRBV6-1; d_call: NA; clone_size: many
cdr3_aa: CATSSLGQYSNQPQHF; cdr3_nt: TGTGCCACCAGCAGCCTCGGGCAATATAGCAATCAGCCCCAGCATTTT; j_call: TRBJ1-5; v_call: TRBV15; d_call: NA; clone_size: many
cdr3_aa: CASSYLYPGGENTGELFF; cdr3_nt: TGTGCCAGCAGTTACCTTTATCCTGGGGGGGAGAACACCGGGGAGCTGTTTTTT; j_call: TRBJ2-2; v_call: TRBV6-5; d_call: TRBD2; clone_size: many
cdr3_aa: CASSEGTWNEQFF; cdr3_nt: TGTGCCAGCAGCGAAGGGACCTGGAATGAGCAGTTCTTC; j_call: TRBJ2-1; v_call: TRBV12-3/TRBV12-4; d_call: NA; clone_size: many
cdr3_aa: CASSLSSVPNGELFF; cdr3_nt: TGCGCCAGCAGCTTGTCCAGCGTACCGAACGGGGAGCTGTTTTTT; j_call: TRBJ2-2; v_call: TRBV5-1; d_call: NA; clone_size: many
cdr3_aa: CASSLRGGANTGELFF; cdr3_nt: TGTGCCAGCAGTTTGCGGGGGGGGGCGAACACCGGGGAGCTGTTTTTT; j_call: TRBJ2-2; v_call: TRBV6-2/TRBV6-3; d_call: TRBD2; clone_size: many
cdr3_aa: CASSSRPRDRGLYGYTF; cdr3_nt: TGTGCCAGCAGCTCCAGGCCACGGGACAGAGGACTCTATGGCTACACCTTC; j_call: TRBJ1-2; v_call: TRBV7-3; d_call: TRBD1; clone_size: NA
cdr3_aa: CASSLGSGGGLDTEAFF; cdr3_nt: TGCGCCAGCAGCTTGGGATCAGGAGGGGGCCTTGACACTGAAGCTTTCTTT; j_call: TRBJ1-1; v_call: TRBV5-1; d_call: TRBD1; clone_size: NA
cdr3_aa: CASSLTSGAHTGELFF; cdr3_nt: TGTGCCAGCAGCTTGACTAGCGGGGCGCACACCGGGGAGCTGTTTTTT; j_call: TRBJ2-2; v_call: TRBV7-3; d_call: TRBD2; clone_size: many
cdr3_aa: CASSLGHIYEQYF; cdr3_nt: TGTGCCAGCAGCTTAGGACACATATACGAGCAGTACTTC; j_call: TRBJ2-7; v_call: TRBV7-9; d_call: NA; clone_size: many
cdr3_aa: CASSEGSRTGELFF; cdr3_nt: TGTGCCAGCAGTGAAGGGAGTCGGACCGGGGAGCTGTTTTTT; j_call: TRBJ2-2; v_call: TRBV2; d_call: NA; clone_size: many
cdr3_aa: CASSYRDRVFTDTQYF; cdr3_nt: TGTGCCAGCAGCTACCGGGACAGGGTGTTCACAGATACGCAGTATTTT; j_call: TRBJ2-3; v_call: TRBV7-3; d_call: TRBD1; clone_size: few
cdr3_aa: CASSTTPGFYEQYF; cdr3_nt: TGTGCCAGCAGCACCACCCCGGGCTTCTACGAGCAGTACTTC; j_call: TRBJ2-7; v_call: TRBV5-6; d_call: NA; clone_size: NA
cdr3_aa: CASRVIPAANTGELFF; cdr3_nt: TGTGCCTCGAGGGTGATTCCAGCGGCGAACACCGGGGAGCTGTTTTTT; j_call: TRBJ2-2; v_call: TRBV30; d_call: NA; clone_size: NA
cdr3_aa: CASGVGTGGVQDKFF; cdr3_nt: TGTGCCAGTGGAGTAGGGACAGGGGGGGTACAGGATAAGTTCTTC; j_call: TRBJ2-1; v_call: TRBV2; d_call: TRBD1; clone_size: many
cdr3_aa: CASSEERERSTEAFF; cdr3_nt: TGTGCCAGCAGTGAAGAAAGGGAGAGGAGCACTGAAGCTTTCTTT; j_call: TRBJ1-1; v_call: TRBV6-1; d_call: NA; clone_size: many